These T cell receptor beta chains were read from a single sample in a study of OX40 agonist ivuxolimab in advanced cancers. This table comes from immunoSEQ multiplex PCR, and its TCRdb copy is limited to in-frame clones, with some not included. The sample lists some 64,000 clones; roughly 86% were seen once. The sequences come from CD4+ or CD8+ T cells sorted from blood, collected in a trial of the OX40 agonist ivuxolimab. Receptors originate from an adult with an advanced solid tumor such as melanoma, head and neck, liver or kidney cancer. The CDR3 runs from the conserved cysteine through the conserved F or W. The D gene is left open where the match is weak. A row's size may be missing; if present it is once, few, many or a size class.

.	TRBV11-2	.	TRBJ2-1	CASSSLLVQRLRGNEQFF	TGTGCCAGCAGCTCCCTATTAGTCCAGCGCCTGAGGGGCAATGAGCAGTTCTTC
.	TRBV19	.	TRBJ2-2	CASSNLNTGELFF	TGTGCCAGTAGTAACTTGAACACCGGGGAGCTGTTTTTT
.	TRBV28	TRBD2	TRBJ2-7	CASSEEASGTYEQYF	TGTGCCAGCAGTGAGGAGGCTAGCGGGACCTACGAGCAGTACTTC
.	TRBV2	.	TRBJ1-4	CASSRTVTNEKLFF	TGTGCCAGCAGTAGGACAGTAACTAATGAAAAACTGTTTTTT
.	TRBV19	TRBD1	TRBJ2-3	CASSPGQGHRDTQYF	TGTGCCAGTAGTCCGGGACAGGGGCACAGAGATACGCAGTATTTT
.	TRBV7-9	TRBD1	TRBJ2-5	CASSPGTVQETQYF	TGTGCCAGCAGCCCCGGGACAGTACAAGAGACCCAGTACTTC
once	TRBV19	TRBD1	TRBJ2-5	CASSDYRGVGTKETQYF	TGTGCCAGTTCCGACTACAGGGGAGTGGGCACCAAAGAGACCCAGTACTTC
.	TRBV2	TRBD1	TRBJ2-7	CASSRQGGIYEQYF	TGTGCCAGCAGCCGACAGGGGGGAATATACGAGCAGTACTTC
.	TRBV9	.	TRBJ1-4	CASSVGQGYEKLFF	TGTGCCAGCAGCGTAGGGCAGGGATATGAAAAACTGTTTTTT
.	TRBV7-8	TRBD1	TRBJ2-2	CASSFRQGVTVGELFF	TGTGCCAGCAGTTTTCGACAGGGGGTTACAGTCGGGGAGCTGTTTTTT